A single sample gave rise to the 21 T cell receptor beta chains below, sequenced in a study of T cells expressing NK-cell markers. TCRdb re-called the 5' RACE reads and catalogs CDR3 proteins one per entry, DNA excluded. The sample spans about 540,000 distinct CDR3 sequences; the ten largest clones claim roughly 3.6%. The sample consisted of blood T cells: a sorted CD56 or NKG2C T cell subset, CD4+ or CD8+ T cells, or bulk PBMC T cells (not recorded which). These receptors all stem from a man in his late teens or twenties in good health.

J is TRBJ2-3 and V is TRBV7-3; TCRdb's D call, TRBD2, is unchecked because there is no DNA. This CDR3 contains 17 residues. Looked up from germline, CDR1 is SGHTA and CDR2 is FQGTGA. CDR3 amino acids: CASSNTGLAGGTDTQYF.

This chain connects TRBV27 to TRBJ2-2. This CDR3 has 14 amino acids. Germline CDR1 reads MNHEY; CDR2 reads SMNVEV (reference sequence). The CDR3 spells CASSFIRSTGELFF.

The CDR3: CSARDISGTTYEQYF. V usage is TRBV20-1 and J usage is TRBJ2-7; as DNA is missing, the TRBD2 call by TCRdb cannot be tested. The CDR3 extends over 15 amino acids. Germline V gives CDR1 DFQATT, CDR2 SNEGSKA (reference sequence).

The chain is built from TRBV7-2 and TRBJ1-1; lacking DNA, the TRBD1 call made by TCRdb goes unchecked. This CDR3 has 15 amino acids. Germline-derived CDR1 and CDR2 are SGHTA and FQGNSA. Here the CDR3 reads CASSTRGGGVTEAFF. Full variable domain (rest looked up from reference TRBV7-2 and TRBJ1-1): GAGVSQSPSNKVTEKGKDVELRCDPISGHTALYWYRQSLGQGLEFLIYFQGNSAPDKSGLPSDRFSAERTGGSVSTLTIQRTQQEDSAVYLCASSTRGGGVTEAFFGQGTRLTVV.

The CDR3 sequence: CSARGARGEREFF. The V call is TRBV20-1, the J call TRBJ2-1; TCRdb's D call, TRBD2, is unchecked because there is no DNA. The CDR3 length is 13 residues. Germline V gene data show CDR1 as DFQATT and CDR2 as SNEGSKA (reference sequence).

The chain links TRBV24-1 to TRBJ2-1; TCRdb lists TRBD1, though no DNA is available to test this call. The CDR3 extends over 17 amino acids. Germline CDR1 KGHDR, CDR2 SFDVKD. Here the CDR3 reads CATSDSKTASSYNEQFF.

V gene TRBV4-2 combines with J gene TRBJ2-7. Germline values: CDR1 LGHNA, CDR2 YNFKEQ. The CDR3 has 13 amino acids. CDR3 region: CASRGPTSYEQYF.

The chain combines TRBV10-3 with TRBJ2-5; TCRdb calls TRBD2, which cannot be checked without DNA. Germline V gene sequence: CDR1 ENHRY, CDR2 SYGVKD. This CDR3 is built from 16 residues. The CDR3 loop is CAISESPSGYQETQYF.

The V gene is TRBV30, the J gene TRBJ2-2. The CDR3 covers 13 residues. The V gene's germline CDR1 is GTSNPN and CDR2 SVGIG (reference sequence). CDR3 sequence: CAWSVTLAGELFF. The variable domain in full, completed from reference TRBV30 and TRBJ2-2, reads SQTIHQWPATLVQPVGSPLSLECTVEGTSNPNLYWYRQAAGRGLQLLFYSVGIGQISSEVPQNLSASRPQDRQFILSSKKLLLSDSGFYLCAWSVTLAGELFFGEGSRLTVL.

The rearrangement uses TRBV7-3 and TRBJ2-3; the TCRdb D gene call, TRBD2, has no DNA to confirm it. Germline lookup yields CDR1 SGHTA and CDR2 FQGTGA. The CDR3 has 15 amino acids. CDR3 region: CASSLNTGGLNTQYF.

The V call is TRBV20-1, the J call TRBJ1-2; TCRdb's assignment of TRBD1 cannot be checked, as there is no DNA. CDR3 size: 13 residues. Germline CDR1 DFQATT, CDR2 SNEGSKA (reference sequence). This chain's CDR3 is CSARSTGLYGYTF.

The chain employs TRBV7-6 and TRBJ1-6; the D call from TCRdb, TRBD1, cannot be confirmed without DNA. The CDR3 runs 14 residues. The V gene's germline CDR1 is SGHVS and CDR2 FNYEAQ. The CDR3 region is CASSLWGYNSPLHF.

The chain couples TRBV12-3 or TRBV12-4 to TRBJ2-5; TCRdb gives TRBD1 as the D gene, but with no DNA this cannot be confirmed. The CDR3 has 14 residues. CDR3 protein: CASSLRGVKETQYF.

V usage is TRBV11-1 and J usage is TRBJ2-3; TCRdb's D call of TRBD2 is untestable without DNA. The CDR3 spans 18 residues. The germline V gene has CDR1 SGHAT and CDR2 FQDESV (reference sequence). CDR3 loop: CASSPRAGLAGGRSTQYF.

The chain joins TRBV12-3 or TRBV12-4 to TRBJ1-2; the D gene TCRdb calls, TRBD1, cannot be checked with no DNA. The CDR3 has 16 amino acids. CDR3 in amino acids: CASSPHDRSADYGYTF.

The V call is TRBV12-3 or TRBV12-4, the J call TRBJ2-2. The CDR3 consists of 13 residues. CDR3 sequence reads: CASSTGGAGELFF.

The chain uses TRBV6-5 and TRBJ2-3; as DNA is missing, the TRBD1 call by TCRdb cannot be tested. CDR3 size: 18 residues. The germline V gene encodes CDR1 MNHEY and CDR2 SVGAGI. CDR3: CASSYTSGVVMLSDTQYF.

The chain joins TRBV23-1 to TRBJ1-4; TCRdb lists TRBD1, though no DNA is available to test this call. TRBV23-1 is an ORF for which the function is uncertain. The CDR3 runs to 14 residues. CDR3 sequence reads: CASSGTGPHEKLFF.

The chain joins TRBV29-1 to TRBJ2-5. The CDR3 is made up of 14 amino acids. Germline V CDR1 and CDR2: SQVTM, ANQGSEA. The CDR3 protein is CSVEGAAVQETQYF.

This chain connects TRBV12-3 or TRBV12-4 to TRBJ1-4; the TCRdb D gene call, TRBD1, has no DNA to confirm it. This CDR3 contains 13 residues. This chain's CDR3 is CASSPAGREKLFF.

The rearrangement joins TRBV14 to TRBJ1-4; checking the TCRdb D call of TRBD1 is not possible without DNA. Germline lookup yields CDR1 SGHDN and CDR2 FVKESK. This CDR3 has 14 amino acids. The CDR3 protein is CASSQGRRGEKLFF.